This TCR beta chain was documented in a study of blood T cell repertoires in COVID-19. At the level of the study: The samples span acute and convalescent COVID-19 from the United States, Italy and Spain. T cells, B-cell-depleted T cells, or PBMCs provided the cDNA or gDNA that served as material.

This CDR3 comprises 13 residues. Between the trimmed V and J ends, which lost 6 bases and 9 bases, there was a span of 15 bases. Germline CDR1 is MNHEY and CDR2 is SVGAGI. As handled by the study authors: Estimated nucleated cell counts came from reference gene primer amplification. Measured with immunoSEQ multiplex PCR; TCRdb has only the in-frame clones, and not every one. V and J calls and clone size follow that table, whereas D and trimming were derived from the DNA. The table has 65,000 or so clones, approximately 82% seen once. The chain links TRBV6-5 to TRBJ2-1; D not resolved. The sample consisted of peripheral blood. The TCR originated in a man aged 60-69 years with acute or convalescent COVID-19. CDR3 sequence reads: CASRVSQLGEQFF. CDR3 in DNA: TGTGCCAGCAGAGTATCCCAGCTAGGTGAGCAGTTCTTC.